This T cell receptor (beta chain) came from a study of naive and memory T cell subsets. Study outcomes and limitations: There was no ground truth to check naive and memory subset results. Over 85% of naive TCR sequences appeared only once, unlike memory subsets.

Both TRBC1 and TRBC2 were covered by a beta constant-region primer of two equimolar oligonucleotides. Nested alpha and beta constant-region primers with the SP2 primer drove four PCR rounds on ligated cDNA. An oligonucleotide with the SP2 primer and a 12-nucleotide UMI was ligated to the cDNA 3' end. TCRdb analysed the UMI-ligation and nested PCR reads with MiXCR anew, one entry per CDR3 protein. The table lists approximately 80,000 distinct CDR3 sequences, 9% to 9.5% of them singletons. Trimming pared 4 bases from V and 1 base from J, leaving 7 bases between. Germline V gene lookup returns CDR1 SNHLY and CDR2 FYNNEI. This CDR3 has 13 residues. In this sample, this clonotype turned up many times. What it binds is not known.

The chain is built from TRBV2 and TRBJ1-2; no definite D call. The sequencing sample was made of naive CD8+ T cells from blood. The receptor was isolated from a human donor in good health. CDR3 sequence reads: CASSGRVNYGYTF. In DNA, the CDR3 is TGTGCCAGCAGTGGTAGGGTTAACTATGGCTACACCTTC. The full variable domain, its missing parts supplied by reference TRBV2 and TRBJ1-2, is EPEVTQTPSHQVTQMGQEVILRCVPISNHLYFYWYRQILGQKVEFLVSFYNNEISEKSEIFDDQFSVERPDGSNFTLKIRSTKLEDSAMYFCASSGRVNYGYTFGSGTRLTVV.